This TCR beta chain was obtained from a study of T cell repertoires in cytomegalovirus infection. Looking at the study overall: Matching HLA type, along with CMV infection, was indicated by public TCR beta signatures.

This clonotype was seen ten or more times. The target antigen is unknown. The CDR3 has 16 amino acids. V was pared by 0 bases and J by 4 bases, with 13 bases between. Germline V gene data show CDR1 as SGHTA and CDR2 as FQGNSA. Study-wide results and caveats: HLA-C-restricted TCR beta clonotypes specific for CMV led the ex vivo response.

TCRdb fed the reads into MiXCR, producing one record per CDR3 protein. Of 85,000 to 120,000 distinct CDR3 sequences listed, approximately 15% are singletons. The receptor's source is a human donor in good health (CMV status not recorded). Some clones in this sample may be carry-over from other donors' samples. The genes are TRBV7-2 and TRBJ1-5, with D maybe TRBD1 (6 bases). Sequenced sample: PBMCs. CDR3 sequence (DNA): TGTGCCAGCAGCTTAGCGTACACAGGGCAAAATCAGCCCCAGCATTTT. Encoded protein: CASSLAYTGQNQPQHF. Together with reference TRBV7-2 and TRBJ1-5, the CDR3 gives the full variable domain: GAGVSQSPSNKVTEKGKDVELRCDPISGHTALYWYRQSLGQGLEFLIYFQGNSAPDKSGLPSDRFSAERTGGSVSTLTIQRTQQEDSAVYLCASSLAYTGQNQPQHFGDGTRLSIL.